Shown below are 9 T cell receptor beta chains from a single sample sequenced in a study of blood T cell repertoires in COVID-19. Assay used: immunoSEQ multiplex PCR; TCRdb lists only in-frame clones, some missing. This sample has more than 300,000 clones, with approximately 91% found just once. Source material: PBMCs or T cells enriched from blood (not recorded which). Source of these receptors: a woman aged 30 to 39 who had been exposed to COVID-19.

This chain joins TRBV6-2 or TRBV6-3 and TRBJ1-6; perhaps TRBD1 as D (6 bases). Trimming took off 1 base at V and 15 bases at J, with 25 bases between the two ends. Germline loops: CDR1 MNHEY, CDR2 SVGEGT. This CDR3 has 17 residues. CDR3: CASSYLRMDRPVGFLHF. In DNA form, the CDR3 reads TGTGCCAGCAGTTACTTGAGAATGGACAGACCGGTAGGGTTCCTCCACTTT.

CDR3 nucleotide sequence: TGTGCCAGCAGCCAAGTGGGGACAGGGGTTGGCTATGGCTACACCTTC. Amino acids: CASSQVGTGVGYGYTF. The chain carries TRBV4-2 and TRBJ1-2; TRBD1 matches 10 bases. Trimming cost V 1 base and J 4 bases; bases outside gene matches: 6. Germline loops: CDR1 LGHNA, CDR2 YNFKEQ. CDR3 length equals 16 residues.

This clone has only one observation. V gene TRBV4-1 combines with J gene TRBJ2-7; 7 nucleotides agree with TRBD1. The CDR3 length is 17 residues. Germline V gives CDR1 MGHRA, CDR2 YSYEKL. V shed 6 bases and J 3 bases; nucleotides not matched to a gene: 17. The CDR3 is CASRPSKGGQSLYEQYF. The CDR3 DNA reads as TGCGCCAGCAGGCCGTCAAAAGGGGGCCAATCCCTCTACGAGCAGTACTTC.

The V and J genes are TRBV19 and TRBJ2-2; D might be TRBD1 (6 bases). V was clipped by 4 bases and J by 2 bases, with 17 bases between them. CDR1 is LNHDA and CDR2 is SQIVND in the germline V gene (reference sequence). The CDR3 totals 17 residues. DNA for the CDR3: TGTGCCAGTAGTAAAAAAATAGGGACACATAACACCGGGGAGCTGTTTTTT. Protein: CASSKKIGTHNTGELFF.

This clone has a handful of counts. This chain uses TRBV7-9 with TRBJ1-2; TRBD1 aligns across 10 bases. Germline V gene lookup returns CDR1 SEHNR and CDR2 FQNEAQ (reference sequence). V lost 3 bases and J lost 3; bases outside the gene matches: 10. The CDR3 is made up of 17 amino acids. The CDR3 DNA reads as TGTGCCAGCAGCTTCGCTCCGGGACAGGGGCCTGACTATGGCTACACCTTC. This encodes CASSFAPGQGPDYGYTF. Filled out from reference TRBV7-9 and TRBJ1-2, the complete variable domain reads DTGVSQNPRHKITKRGQNVTFRCDPISEHNRLYWYRQTLGQGPEFLTYFQNEAQLEKSRLLSDRFSAERPKGSFSTLEIQRTEQGDSAMYLCASSFAPGQGPDYGYTFGSGTRLTVV.

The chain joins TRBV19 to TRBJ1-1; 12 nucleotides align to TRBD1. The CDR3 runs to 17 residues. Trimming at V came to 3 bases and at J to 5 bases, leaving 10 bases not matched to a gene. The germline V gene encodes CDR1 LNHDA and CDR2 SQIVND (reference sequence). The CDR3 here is CASSIIQGTGGRTEAFF. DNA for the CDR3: TGTGCCAGTAGTATTATTCAAGGGACAGGGGGCCGGACTGAAGCTTTCTTT.

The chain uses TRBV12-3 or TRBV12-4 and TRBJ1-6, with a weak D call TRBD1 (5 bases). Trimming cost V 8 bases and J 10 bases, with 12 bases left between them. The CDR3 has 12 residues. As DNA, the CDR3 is TGTGCCAGCCGCCCAGGGTACTCACCCCTCCACTTT. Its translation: CASRPGYSPLHF.

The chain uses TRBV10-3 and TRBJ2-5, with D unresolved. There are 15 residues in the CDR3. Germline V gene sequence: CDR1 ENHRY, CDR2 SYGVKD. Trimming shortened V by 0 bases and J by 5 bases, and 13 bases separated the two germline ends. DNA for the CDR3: TGTGCCATCAGTGAGTCGCTGGGCGATGGGGAGACCCAGTACTTC. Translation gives CAISESLGDGETQYF.

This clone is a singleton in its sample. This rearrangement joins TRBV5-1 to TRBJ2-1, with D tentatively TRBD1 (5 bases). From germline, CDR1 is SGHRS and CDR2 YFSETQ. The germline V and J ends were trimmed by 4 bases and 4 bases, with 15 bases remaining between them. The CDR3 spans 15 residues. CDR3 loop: CASSLVRDSYNEQFF. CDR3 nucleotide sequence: TGCGCCAGCAGCCTAGTCAGGGATTCATACAATGAGCAGTTCTTC.